The 9 T cell receptor beta chains presented below share a single source sample, sequenced in a study of shared clonotypes between healthy human individuals. Profiled with immunoSEQ multiplex PCR; TCRdb holds only in-frame clones, not every one. The sample has fewer than 850,000 clones; 55% to 75% are singletons. Sequences were obtained from memory CD4+ T cells sorted from blood. Documented subset: CD45RA-negative fraction. The origin of the receptors is a woman under 40 in good health.

The rearrangement uses TRBV10-3 and TRBJ2-7, with a possible D match to TRBD1 (5 bases). The ends were cut back, 3 bases at V and 1 base at J, with 10 bases in the middle. The length of the CDR3 is 14 residues. CDR1 and CDR2 from the germline V gene are ENHRY and SYGVKD. Written as DNA, the CDR3 is TGTGCCATCAGTGATCAACAGGTTTCCTACGAGCAGTACTTC. It yields the protein CAISDQQVSYEQYF.

The chain carries TRBV7-9 and TRBJ2-3, with TRBD2 matching over 7 bases. V was clipped by 5 bases and J by 1 base; unmatched bases: 0. Germline V gene data show CDR1 as SEHNR and CDR2 as FQNEAQ (reference sequence). The CDR3 spans 13 residues. The CDR3 DNA sequence: TGTGCCAGCAGCGCGGGAGGCACAGATACGCAGTATTTT. Its translation is CASSAGGTDTQYF.

J is TRBJ1-4 and V is TRBV6-6; TRBD1 aligns across 7 bases. CDR1 MNHNY and CDR2 SVGAGI come from the germline V gene (reference sequence). The V and J ends lost 7 bases and 10 bases, in that order; junction bases with no gene match: 18. The CDR3 totals 16 residues. The CDR3 nucleotides read TGTGCCAGCACCAATACAGGGGACGGGGGGTATGGAAAACTGTTTTTT. This sequence encodes CASTNTGDGGYGKLFF.

The rearrangement links TRBV2 to TRBJ1-2; 12 nucleotides agree with TRBD1. The CDR3 runs 15 residues. Germline CDR1 is SNHLY and CDR2 is FYNNEI. The junction had 10 bases not matched to a gene; V was cut back by 7 bases and J by 7 bases. CDR3 sequence reads: CASTFLGQGALGYTF. The CDR3 DNA is TGTGCCAGCACCTTCTTGGGACAGGGGGCGCTTGGCTACACCTTC. The entire variable domain, with the rest obtained from reference TRBV2 and TRBJ1-2, is as follows: EPEVTQTPSHQVTQMGQEVILRCVPISNHLYFYWYRQILGQKVEFLVSFYNNEISEKSEIFDDQFSVERPDGSNFTLKIRSTKLEDSAMYFCASTFLGQGALGYTFGSGTRLTVV.

The V call is TRBV5-4, the J call TRBJ2-7; 10 bases are a match to TRBD2. The germline gives CDR1 SGHNT, CDR2 YYREEE (reference sequence). The ends lost 5 bases at V and 7 bases at J; junction bases unmatched: 12. The CDR3 is made up of 15 amino acids. The CDR3 nucleotides are TGTGCCAGCAGTATAGCGGGAGGCCTCTCCGGGGAGCAGTACTTC. Its protein is CASSIAGGLSGEQYF. Full variable domain (remainder filled in from reference TRBV5-4 and TRBJ2-7): ETGVTQSPTHLIKTRGQQVTLRCSSQSGHNTVSWYQQALGQGPQFIFQYYREEENGRGNFPPRFSGLQFPNYSSELNVNALELDDSALYLCASSIAGGLSGEQYFGPGTRLTVT.

The chain employs TRBV6-4 and TRBJ2-5, with a weak D call TRBD2 (5 bases). Germline V gene data show CDR1 as MRHNA and CDR2 as SNTAGT. V dropped 2 bases and J dropped 3 bases, with 13 bases sitting between them. The CDR3 contains 15 residues. The CDR3 DNA follows: TGTGCCAGCAGTGACCGGAGGACGGATGAAGAGACCCAGTACTTC. This encodes CASSDRRTDEETQYF.

This clone was seen once. J is TRBJ2-3 and V is TRBV28, with 10 positions matching TRBD2. This CDR3 spans 15 amino acids. The V segment lost 8 bases and the J segment 4 bases; nucleotides outside the gene matches: 9. Germline CDR1 is MDHEN and CDR2 is SYDVKM. The CDR3 DNA is TGTGCCAGCTATGGACTAGCGGTAGTCCCAGATACGCAGTATTTT. It codes for CASYGLAVVPDTQYF.

This clone has only one observation. DNA for the CDR3: TGTGCTAGTGGTTTGGTACTATCGAGGCGCACAGATACGCAGTATTTT. As protein: CASGLVLSRRTDTQYF. The V call is TRBV12-5, the J call TRBJ2-3, with unresolved D. The germline V and J ends were trimmed by 0 bases and 1 base, with 11 bases remaining between them. This CDR3 has 16 amino acids. Germline loops: CDR1 LGHNT, CDR2 FRNRAP.

As concerns this clone: The same CDR3 arises from other DNA sequences in this sample as well. V usage is TRBV30 and J usage is TRBJ1-1; D call uncertain. The CDR3 covers 12 residues. Trimming took off 3 bases at V and 0 bases at J, with 5 bases between the two ends. Germline loops: CDR1 GTSNPN, CDR2 SVGIG (reference sequence). CDR3 in DNA: TGTGCCTGGAGGGGGATGAACACTGAAGCTTTCTTT. Protein sequence: CAWRGMNTEAFF.